The T cell receptor (beta chain) described here comes from a study of T cells after somatic rescue of genetic block. Assay: immunoSEQ multiplex PCR; the TCRdb copy retains only in-frame clones and omits some. The sample yields approximately 65,000 clones, about nine tenths seen once. The ends were cut back, 1 base at V and 3 bases at J, with 10 bases in the middle. Per the germline V gene, CDR1 is SGHNT and CDR2 is YYREEE (reference sequence). CDR3 length equals 14 residues. The TCR comes from a man aged 35-49 years. The chain combines TRBV5-4 with TRBJ1-1, with a weak D call TRBD1 (6 bases). Sequencing input: peripheral blood mononuclear cells (PBMCs). The CDR3 DNA reads as TGTGCCAGCAGCTTGTCGGCAGGGGACACTGAAGCTTTCTTT. Translating it yields CASSLSAGDTEAFF.